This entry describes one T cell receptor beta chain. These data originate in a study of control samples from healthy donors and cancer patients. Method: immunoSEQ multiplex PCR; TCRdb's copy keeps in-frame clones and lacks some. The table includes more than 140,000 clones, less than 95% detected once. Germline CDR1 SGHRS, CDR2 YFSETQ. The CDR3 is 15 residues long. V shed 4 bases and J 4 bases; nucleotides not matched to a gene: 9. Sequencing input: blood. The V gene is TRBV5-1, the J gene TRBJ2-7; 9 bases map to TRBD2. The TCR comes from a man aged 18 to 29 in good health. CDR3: CASSEAGGRLYEQYF. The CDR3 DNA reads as TGCGCCAGCAGCGAGGCGGGGGGGCGGTTGTACGAGCAGTACTTC.